Included here is one TCR beta chain sequence, with context. Its specificity is not known. Germline V gene data show CDR1 as LNHDA and CDR2 as SQIVND (reference sequence). V lost 4 bases and J lost 0, with 7 bases in between. CDR3 length equals 14 residues. The data derive from a study of T cells after posttransplantation cyclophosphamide. Study outcomes and limitations: TRB overlap between skin or GI tissue T cells and blood was limited. Later blood repertoires were often dominated by clones from the donor CD8+ memory compartment.

Measured with immunoSEQ multiplex PCR; TCRdb has only the in-frame clones, and not every one. Of about 32,000 clones in the sample, about 90% were seen once. The chain carries TRBV19 and TRBJ2-1; D is ambiguous. This TCR derives from a woman in her forties with a blood cancer, CMV-positive, and with a related stem cell donor. The sequenced material came from PBMCs. The CDR3 region has the DNA TGTGCCAGTAGTAACGGGTACTCCTACAATGAGCAGTTCTTC. Translating gives CASSNGYSYNEQFF. The full variable domain, in which reference TRBV19 and TRBJ2-1 provide the parts outside the CDR3, is DGGITQSPKYLFRKEGQNVTLSCEQNLNHDAMYWYRQDPGQGLRLIYYSQIVNDFQKGDIAEGYSVSREKKESFPLTVTSAQKNPTAFYLCASSNGYSYNEQFFGPGTRLTVL.